A few counts support the clone carrying this T cell receptor (beta chain). The antigen remains unidentified. These data come from a study of T cell repertoires in cytomegalovirus infection. In the study overall: A matching HLA type, together with CMV infection, was signaled by public TCR beta signatures. General observations from the study: Within the response measured ex vivo, HLA-C-restricted CMV-specific TCR beta clonotypes were dominant. Using cumulative public TCR beta family frequency, the authors identified those who carried CMV together with the relevant HLA.

CDR3 length equals 14 residues. Germline V lookup: CDR1 MDHEN, CDR2 SYDVKM. With V trimmed by 6 bases and J by 9 bases, 8 bases remained unmatched. In TCRdb, the reads were re-called with MiXCR into one record per CDR3 protein. The table has 680,000 or so distinct CDR3 sequences, 35% seen once; the top ten hold around 3%. The gene calls are TRBV28 and TRBJ1-6; 7 bases align to TRBD1. This TCR came from a human donor in good health (CMV status not recorded). Some clones in this sample may be carry-over from other donors' samples. Sequencing input: PBMCs. CDR3 protein: CASRIQGRVSPLHF. The DNA for the CDR3 is TGTGCCAGCAGGATACAGGGGAGGGTTTCACCCCTCCACTTT.